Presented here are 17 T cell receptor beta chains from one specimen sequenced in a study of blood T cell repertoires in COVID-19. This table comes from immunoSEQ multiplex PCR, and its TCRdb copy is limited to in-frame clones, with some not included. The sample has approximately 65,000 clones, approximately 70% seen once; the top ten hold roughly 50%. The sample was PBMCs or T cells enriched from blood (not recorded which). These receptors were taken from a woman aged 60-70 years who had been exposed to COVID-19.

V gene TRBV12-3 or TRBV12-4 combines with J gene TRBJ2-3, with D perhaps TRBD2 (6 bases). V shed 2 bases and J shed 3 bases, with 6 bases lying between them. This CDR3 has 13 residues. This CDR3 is CASSLSGTDTQYF. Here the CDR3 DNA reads TGTGCCAGCAGTTTAAGCGGGACAGATACGCAGTATTTT.

The CDR3 region has the DNA TGTGCCAGTAGTATCGGCGGGACTAGCGTACATGAGCAGTTCTTC. It is translated as CASSIGGTSVHEQFF. V and J are TRBV19 and TRBJ2-1; 10 nucleotides align to TRBD2. The CDR3 loop spans 15 amino acids. The J segment lost 8 bases and the V segment lost 3 bases, leaving 7 bases of the junction unmatched. CDR1 is LNHDA and CDR2 is SQIVND in the germline V gene (reference sequence).

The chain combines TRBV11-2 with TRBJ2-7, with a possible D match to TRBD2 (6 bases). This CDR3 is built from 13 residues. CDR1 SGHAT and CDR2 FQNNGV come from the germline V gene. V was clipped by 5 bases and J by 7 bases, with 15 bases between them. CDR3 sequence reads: CASSPGTSGEQYF. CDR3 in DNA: TGTGCCAGCAGCCCAGGGACTTCGGGGGAGCAGTACTTC. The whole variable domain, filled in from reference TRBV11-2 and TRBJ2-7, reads EAGVAQSPRYKIIEKRQSVAFWCNPISGHATLYWYQQILGQGPKLLIQFQNNGVVDDSQLPKDRFSAERLKGVDSTLKIQPAKLEDSAVYLCASSPGTSGEQYFGPGTRLTVT.

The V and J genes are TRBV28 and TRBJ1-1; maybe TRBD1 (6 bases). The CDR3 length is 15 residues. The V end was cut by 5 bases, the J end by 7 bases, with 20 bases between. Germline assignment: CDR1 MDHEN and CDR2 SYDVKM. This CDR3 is CASSVTQGLRDEAFF. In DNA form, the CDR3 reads TGTGCCAGCAGTGTAACACAGGGTCTCAGGGATGAAGCTTTCTTT.

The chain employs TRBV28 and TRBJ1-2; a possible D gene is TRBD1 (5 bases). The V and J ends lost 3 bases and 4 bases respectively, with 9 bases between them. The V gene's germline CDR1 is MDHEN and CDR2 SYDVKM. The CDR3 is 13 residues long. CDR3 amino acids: CASSFGASYGYTF. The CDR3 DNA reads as TGTGCCAGCAGTTTTGGGGCTTCCTATGGCTACACCTTC.

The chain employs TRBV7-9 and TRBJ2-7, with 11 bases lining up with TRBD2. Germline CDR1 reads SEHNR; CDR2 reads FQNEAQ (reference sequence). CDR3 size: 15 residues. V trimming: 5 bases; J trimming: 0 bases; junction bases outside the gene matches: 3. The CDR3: CASSPGTSGSYEQYF. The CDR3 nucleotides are TGTGCCAGCAGCCCTGGGACTAGCGGCTCCTACGAGCAGTACTTC. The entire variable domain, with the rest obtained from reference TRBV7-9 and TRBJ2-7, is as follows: DTGVSQNPRHKITKRGQNVTFRCDPISEHNRLYWYRQTLGQGPEFLTYFQNEAQLEKSRLLSDRFSAERPKGSFSTLEIQRTEQGDSAMYLCASSPGTSGSYEQYFGPGTRLTVT.

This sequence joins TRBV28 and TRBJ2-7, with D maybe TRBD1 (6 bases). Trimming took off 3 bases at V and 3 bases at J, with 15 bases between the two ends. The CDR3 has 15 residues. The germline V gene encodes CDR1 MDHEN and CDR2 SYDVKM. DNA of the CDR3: TGTGCCAGCAGTTTTGAGTCAGGGGTACGCTACGAGCAGTACTTC. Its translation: CASSFESGVRYEQYF. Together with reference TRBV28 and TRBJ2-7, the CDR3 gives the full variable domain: DVKVTQSSRYLVKRTGEKVFLECVQDMDHENMFWYRQDPGLGLRLIYFSYDVKMKEKGDIPEGYSVSREKKERFSLILESASTNQTSMYLCASSFESGVRYEQYFGPGTRLTVT.

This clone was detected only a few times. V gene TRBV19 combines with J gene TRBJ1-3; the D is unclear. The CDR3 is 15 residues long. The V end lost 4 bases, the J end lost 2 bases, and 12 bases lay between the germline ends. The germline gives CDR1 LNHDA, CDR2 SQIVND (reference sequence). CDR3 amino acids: CASSTRGEAGNTIYF. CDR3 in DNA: TGTGCCAGTAGTACCCGTGGCGAGGCTGGAAACACCATATATTTT.

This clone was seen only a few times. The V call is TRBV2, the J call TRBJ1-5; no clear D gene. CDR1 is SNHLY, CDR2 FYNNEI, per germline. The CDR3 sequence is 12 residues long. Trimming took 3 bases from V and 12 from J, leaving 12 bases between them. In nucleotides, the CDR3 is TGTGCCAGCAGTGAGATGGACTTTGACCAGCATTTT. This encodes CASSEMDFDQHF.

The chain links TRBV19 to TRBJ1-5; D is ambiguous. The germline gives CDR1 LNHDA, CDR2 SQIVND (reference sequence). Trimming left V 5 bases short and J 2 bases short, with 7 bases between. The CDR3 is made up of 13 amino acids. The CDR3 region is CASSSTGNQPQHF. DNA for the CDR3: TGTGCCAGTAGTTCTACAGGCAATCAGCCCCAGCATTTT.

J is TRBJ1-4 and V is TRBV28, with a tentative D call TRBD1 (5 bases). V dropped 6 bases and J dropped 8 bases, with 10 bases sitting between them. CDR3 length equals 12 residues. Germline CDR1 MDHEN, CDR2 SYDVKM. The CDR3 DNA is TGTGCCAGCAGGCAGGGCTGGGAAAAACTGTTTTTT. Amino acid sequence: CASRQGWEKLFF.

CDR3 bases: TGTGCCAGCAGTTCCCGGGACAGCCAAAGTCGCTACACCTTC. Translated, it gives CASSSRDSQSRYTF. This chain links TRBV6-5 with TRBJ1-2; 7 bases match TRBD1. V trimming: 4 bases; J trimming: 9 bases; junction bases outside the gene matches: 11. This CDR3 contains 14 residues. The germline V gene encodes CDR1 MNHEY and CDR2 SVGAGI.

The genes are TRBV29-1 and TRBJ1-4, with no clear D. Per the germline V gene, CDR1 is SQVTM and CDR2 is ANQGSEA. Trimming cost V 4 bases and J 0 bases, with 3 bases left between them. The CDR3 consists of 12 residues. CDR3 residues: CSVATTNEKLFF. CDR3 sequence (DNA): TGCAGCGTTGCAACAACTAATGAAAAACTGTTTTTT.

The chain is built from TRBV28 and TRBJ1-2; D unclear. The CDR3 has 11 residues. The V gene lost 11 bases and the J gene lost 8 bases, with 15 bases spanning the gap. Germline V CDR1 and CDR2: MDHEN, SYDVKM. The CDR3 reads CAARAVRGYTF. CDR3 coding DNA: TGTGCCGCGCGGGCCGTTCGGGGCTACACCTTC.

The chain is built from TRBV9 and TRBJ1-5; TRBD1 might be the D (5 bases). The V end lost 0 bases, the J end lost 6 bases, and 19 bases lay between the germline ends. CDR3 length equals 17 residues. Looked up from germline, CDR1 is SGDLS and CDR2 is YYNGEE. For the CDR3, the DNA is TGTGCCAGCAGCGTAGCTACAGGAGGGGCAAAGGGTCAGCCCCAGCATTTT. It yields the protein CASSVATGGAKGQPQHF.

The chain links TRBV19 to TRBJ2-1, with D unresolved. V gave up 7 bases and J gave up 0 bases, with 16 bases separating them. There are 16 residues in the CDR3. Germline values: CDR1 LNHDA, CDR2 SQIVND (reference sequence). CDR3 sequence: CASKFRGDSSYNEQFF. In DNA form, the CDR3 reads TGTGCCAGTAAATTCAGAGGAGATAGCTCCTACAATGAGCAGTTCTTC.

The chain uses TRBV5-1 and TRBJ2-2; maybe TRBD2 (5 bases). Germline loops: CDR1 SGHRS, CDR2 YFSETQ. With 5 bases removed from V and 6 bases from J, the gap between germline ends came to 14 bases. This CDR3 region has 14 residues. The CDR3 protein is CASRTAQEAGELFF. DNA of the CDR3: TGCGCCAGCAGGACCGCTCAGGAGGCCGGGGAGCTGTTTTTT. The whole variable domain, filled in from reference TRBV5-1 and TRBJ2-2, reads KAGVTQTPRYLIKTRGQQVTLSCSPISGHRSVSWYQQTPGQGLQFLFEYFSETQRNKGNFPGRFSGRQFSNSRSEMNVSTLELGDSALYLCASRTAQEAGELFFGEGSRLTVL.